The 28 T cell receptor beta chains presented below share a single source sample, sequenced in a study of post-analysis software for immune sequencing data (dated by TCRdb to the mid-2010s). Study-level results and caveats: Patients showed significantly higher frequencies than controls for about 5 TRBV segments, among them TRBV5-6, TRBV5-1 and TRBV20-1.

No antigen has been identified for these receptors. To prepare the library, PCR was applied. The instrument given in TCRdb is Illumina HiSeq 2500. To reduce PCR and sequencing biases, unique molecular identifiers were built into the TCR beta cDNA libraries. Using fastp at Q25 and MiXCR, TCRdb reprocessed the public reads and kept productive beta chains. Every CDR3 protein is listed once, alongside the most common genes and DNA of its rows. The sample table holds more than 500,000 distinct CDR3 sequences, of which 30% to 40% were seen once. Less than 6% of the sample belongs to the ten largest clones. The sample consisted of blood. The receptors here all came from a girl aged 2-17 years with multiple sclerosis.

This clonotype was found many times. The chain carries TRBV20-1 and TRBJ2-5; TRBD1 agrees at 8 bases. V lost 0 bases, J lost 2 bases, and 5 bases stayed unmatched. The CDR3 sequence is 15 residues long. Germline assignment: CDR1 DFQATT and CDR2 SNEGSKA (reference sequence). CDR3 amino acids: CSARDPTGGQETQYF. The CDR3 DNA is TGCAGTGCTAGAGATCCAACAGGGGGTCAAGAGACCCAGTACTTC.

The chain joins TRBV2 to TRBJ2-1, with D maybe TRBD2 (6 bases). This CDR3 contains 14 residues. Germline V gives CDR1 SNHLY, CDR2 FYNNEI. V was trimmed by 2 bases and J by 7 bases, leaving 12 bases between them. CDR3 coding DNA: TGTGCCAGCAGTGAAATTGGGGGAGGAAATGAGCAGTTCTTC. Residues: CASSEIGGGNEQFF.

This clonotype has only a few counts. The V call is TRBV6-5, the J call TRBJ2-3, with D possibly matching TRBD1 (6 bases). V was trimmed by 2 bases and J by 8 bases, leaving 11 bases between them. Looked up from germline, CDR1 is MNHEY and CDR2 is SVGAGI. The CDR3 spans 13 residues. CDR3: CASSYPGTPTQYF. The CDR3 DNA follows: TGTGCCAGCAGTTACCCCGGGACACCTACGCAGTATTTT.

In this sample, this clonotype turned up many times. The chain combines TRBV7-7 with TRBJ2-1; 9 positions match TRBD1. The CDR3 extends over 12 amino acids. The germline gives CDR1 SSHAT, CDR2 FNYEAQ (reference sequence). The trim removed 10 bases at V and 4 bases at J, leaving 2 bases unmatched. As DNA, the CDR3 is TGTGCCACACAGGGGGCTTACAATGAGCAGTTCTTC. As protein: CATQGAYNEQFF.

The chain combines TRBV18 with TRBJ2-3; the D gene could be TRBD1 or TRBD2 (5 bases each). Germline values: CDR1 KGHSH, CDR2 LQKENI. V shed 3 bases and J shed 5 bases, with 15 bases lying between them. This CDR3 contains 15 residues. The CDR3 region has the DNA TGTGCCAGCTCACCGCCGGGGCGCCCCTTAGATACGCAGTATTTT. Its protein is CASSPPGRPLDTQYF.

The chain recombines TRBV7-8 with TRBJ1-6; the D gene is possibly TRBD1 (6 bases). Trimming pared 2 bases from V and 5 bases from J, leaving 10 bases between. The CDR3 spans 15 residues. Germline CDR1 reads SGHVS; CDR2 reads FQNEAQ. The CDR3 loop reads CASSLFRTDNSPLHF. CDR3 nucleotides: TGTGCCAGCAGCTTATTCCGGACAGATAATTCACCCCTCCACTTT.

This clonotype was recorded once. V gene TRBV11-2 combines with J gene TRBJ2-5; TRBD2 might be the D (6 bases). The CDR3 covers 14 residues. Germline assignment: CDR1 SGHAT and CDR2 FQNNGV. V lost 1 base and J 11 bases, leaving 17 bases between the germline ends. CDR3: CASSLVRGDCKQYF. Written as DNA, the CDR3 is TGTGCCAGCAGCTTAGTGCGGGGTGACTGCAAGCAGTACTTC. The whole variable domain, remainder taken from reference TRBV11-2 and TRBJ2-5, is EAGVAQSPRYKIIEKRQSVAFWCNPISGHATLYWYQQILGQGPKLLIQFQNNGVVDDSQLPKDRFSAERLKGVDSTLKIQPAKLEDSAVYLCASSLVRGDCKQYFGPGTRLLVL.

The rearrangement links TRBV24-1 to TRBJ2-6; D might be TRBD2 (5 bases). The length of the CDR3 is 17 residues. The V end lost 3 bases, the J end lost 0 bases, and 11 bases lay between the germline ends. Germline-derived CDR1 and CDR2 are KGHDR and SFDVKD. The CDR3 here is CATSDADSSSGANVLTF. The CDR3 region has the DNA TGTGCCACCAGTGATGCGGACTCTAGCTCTGGGGCCAACGTCCTGACTTTC.

The chain links TRBV15 to TRBJ1-1, with 7 bases aligning to TRBD1. CDR1 is LNHNV, CDR2 YYDKDF, per germline (reference sequence). V lost 3 bases and J lost 3; bases outside the gene matches: 7. The CDR3 spans 15 residues. The CDR3 reads CATSRLQGCHTEAFF. Here the CDR3 DNA reads TGTGCCACCAGCAGGTTACAGGGGTGTCACACTGAAGCTTTCTTT.

With regard to this clonotype: This sequence may be a read error, since a much larger clone differs from it by one base. The chain joins TRBV9 to TRBJ2-5; D gene unclear. The J call may be mistaken, given a closer DNA end match to TRBJ2-7. The germline V gene has CDR1 SGDLS and CDR2 YYNGEE. This CDR3 region has 14 residues. The CDR3 is CASSAKGGLNEQYF. The DNA for the CDR3 is TGTGCCAGCAGCGCAAAGGGCGGCCTCAACGAGCAGTACTTC.

This clonotype has more than one count but fewer than ten. This rearrangement joins TRBV6-5 to TRBJ2-5, with D possibly TRBD1 on 6 matching bases. Trimming left V 2 bases short and J 3 bases short, with 10 bases between. Germline V CDR1 and CDR2: MNHEY, SVGAGI. The CDR3 has 14 amino acids. The CDR3 loop reads CASSYGHREETQYF. For the CDR3, the DNA is TGTGCCAGCAGTTACGGGCACAGGGAAGAGACCCAGTACTTC.

J is TRBJ2-7 and V is TRBV13; D perhaps matches TRBD2 (5 bases). The J call could be wrong; TRBJ2-5 is a better fit for the DNA end. This CDR3 contains 16 residues. Germline V gives CDR1 PRHDT, CDR2 FYEKMQ (reference sequence). The CDR3 DNA reads as TGTGCCAGCAGCTTAGGGGAGGCACATCCTCGAGAGACCCAGTACTTC. This encodes CASSLGEAHPRETQYF.

This clonotype has just a few counts. V and J are TRBV9 and TRBJ2-1; D is unresolved. The CDR3 has 15 residues. V was clipped by 4 bases and J by 7 bases, with 18 bases between them. Germline V lookup: CDR1 SGDLS, CDR2 YYNGEE. CDR3 nucleotide sequence: TGTGCCAGCAGCCCCCGTATGAGAGGAGAGAATGAGCAGTTCTTC. Protein: CASSPRMRGENEQFF. The variable domain in full, with the rest retrieved from reference TRBV9 and TRBJ2-1, is DSGVTQTPKHLITATGQRVTLRCSPRSGDLSVYWYQQSLDQGLQFLIQYYNGEERAKGNILERFSAQQFPDLHSELNLSSLELGDSALYFCASSPRMRGENEQFFGPGTRLTVL.

The chain combines TRBV19 with TRBJ1-6, with TRBD1 as a possible D gene (5 bases). CDR3 length: 12 amino acids. Germline lookup yields CDR1 LNHDA and CDR2 SQIVND (reference sequence). The germline V and J ends were trimmed by 8 bases and 6 bases, with 8 bases remaining between them. The CDR3 reads CASWDRNSPLHF. CDR3 sequence (DNA): TGTGCCAGTTGGGACCGTAATTCACCCCTCCACTTT.

A few counts support this clonotype. Here the CDR3 reads CSARDKGPLAKNIQYF. The CDR3 coding sequence is TGCAGTGCTAGAGATAAAGGGCCTTTAGCCAAAAACATTCAGTACTTC. The chain carries TRBV20-1 and TRBJ2-4; D not resolved. This CDR3 has 16 residues. Germline V gene data show CDR1 as DFQATT and CDR2 as SNEGSKA (reference sequence). V was clipped by 0 bases and J by 0 bases, with 12 bases between them.

This clonotype was seen more than once but under ten times. The J gene is TRBJ1-1, the V gene TRBV29-1, with 7 bases matching TRBD1. CDR3 length: 12 amino acids. Germline lookup yields CDR1 SQVTM and CDR2 ANQGSEA. Germline trimming cut 7 bases from V and 7 bases from J; bases unmatched to any gene: 9. CDR3 loop: CSARDSLREAFF. For the CDR3, the DNA is TGCAGCGCCCGGGACAGCCTTCGTGAAGCTTTCTTT.

As DNA, the CDR3 is TGCAGTGCTATTCCTAGCGCCGTGGGTAAGACCCAGTACTTC. It specifies CSAIPSAVGKTQYF. This chain links TRBV20-1 with TRBJ2-5; D might be TRBD2 (6 bases). Trimming shortened V by 4 bases and J by 6 bases, and 18 bases separated the two germline ends. The germline V gene encodes CDR1 DFQATT and CDR2 SNEGSKA (reference sequence). CDR3 size: 14 residues.

The rearrangement links TRBV20-1 to TRBJ2-7; TRBD2 matches at 9 bases. Germline CDR1 is DFQATT and CDR2 is SNEGSKA (reference sequence). V lost 6 bases, J lost 3 bases, and 18 bases stayed unmatched. The CDR3 has 17 amino acids. The CDR3 spells CSAIGAGASGAIYEQYF. The CDR3 DNA reads as TGCAGTGCCATAGGGGCAGGGGCTAGCGGGGCCATCTACGAGCAGTACTTC.

The chain recombines TRBV9 with TRBJ1-2; TRBD1 might be the D (6 bases). Trimming took 4 bases from V and 8 from J, leaving 21 bases between them. This CDR3 contains 15 residues. From germline, CDR1 is SGDLS and CDR2 YYNGEE. CDR3 coding DNA: TGTGCCAGCAGCCCCCGACAGGTGCTCACGTCCGGCTACACCTTC. It specifies CASSPRQVLTSGYTF.

V gene TRBV7-2 combines with J gene TRBJ2-1, with D maybe TRBD2 (6 bases). The CDR3 spans 15 residues. Germline V lookup: CDR1 SGHTA, CDR2 FQGNSA. Trimming took 5 bases from V and 13 from J, leaving 24 bases between them. CDR3: CASSPRAGSQETQFF. The CDR3 nucleotides are TGTGCCAGCAGCCCCCGGGCGGGGTCACAGGAGACCCAGTTCTTC.

The chain has TRBV5-1 and TRBJ1-1, with D maybe TRBD1 (5 bases). This CDR3 is 17 amino acids long. The germline V and J ends were trimmed by 0 bases and 0 bases, with 15 bases remaining between them. Per the germline V gene, CDR1 is SGHRS and CDR2 is YFSETQ. The CDR3 nucleotides are TGCGCCAGCAGCTTGGGCATTAGGGGCGTAATGAACACTGAAGCTTTCTTT. Its translation is CASSLGIRGVMNTEAFF.

This clonotype was counted a few times. The chain is built from TRBV10-3 and TRBJ2-3; 9 bases line up with TRBD2. CDR1 is ENHRY and CDR2 is SYGVKD in the germline V gene. Losses at the gene ends were 0 bases for V and 1 base for J; bases not matched to a gene: 5. The CDR3 is 17 amino acids. The CDR3 DNA sequence: TGTGCCATCAGTGAGTCCATAGCGGGGGAAGGCACAGATACGCAGTATTTT. Translated: CAISESIAGEGTDTQYF.

This clonotype has a handful of counts. This chain joins TRBV6-5 and TRBJ1-2; D call uncertain. Germline V CDR1 and CDR2: MNHEY, SVGAGI. This CDR3 contains 15 residues. V was cut by 2 bases and J by 5 bases, with 15 bases left in between. The CDR3 coding sequence is TGTGCCAGCAGTTACCTAGGCCAGGAATCGTATGGCTACACCTTC. It encodes CASSYLGQESYGYTF.

This chain connects TRBV5-5 to TRBJ2-7, with TRBD2 identical over 8 bases. The CDR3 has 13 amino acids. The V and J ends lost 0 bases and 6 bases, in that order; junction bases with no gene match: 2. CDR1 SGHKS and CDR2 YYEKEE come from the germline V gene (reference sequence). Here the CDR3 DNA reads TGTGCCAGCAGCTTGGGGACTAGCTCCGAGCAGTACTTC. Translating gives CASSLGTSSEQYF. The whole variable domain, filled in from reference TRBV5-5 and TRBJ2-7, reads DAGVTQSPTHLIKTRGQQVTLRCSPISGHKSVSWYQQVLGQGPQFIFQYYEKEERGRGNFPDRFSARQFPNYSSELNVNALLLGDSALYLCASSLGTSSEQYFGPGTRLTVT.

This clonotype occurred a few times. The V call is TRBV7-2, the J call TRBJ2-5, with TRBD1 matching over 8 bases. The end of the DNA aligns better with TRBJ2-7, so the J call may be wrong. This CDR3 is 14 amino acids long. The germline V gene encodes CDR1 SGHTA and CDR2 FQGNSA. The CDR3 nucleotides read TGTGCCAGCAGCTTATCGGGGACAGGATCCGAGCAGTACTTC. It yields the protein CASSLSGTGSEQYF.

This clonotype was detected a few times. V gene TRBV5-1 combines with J gene TRBJ2-1; 9 bases match TRBD1. Germline values: CDR1 SGHRS, CDR2 YFSETQ. With V trimmed by 4 bases and J by 3 bases, 11 bases remained unmatched. The CDR3 has 17 residues. As DNA, the CDR3 is TGCGCCAGCAGCACCCTAGACGGGACAGGGTTCTACAATGAGCAGTTCTTC. Translated, it gives CASSTLDGTGFYNEQFF.

The chain joins TRBV20-1 to TRBJ2-4; tentative D call: TRBD1 (6 bases). Trimming pared 7 bases from V and 7 bases from J, leaving 17 bases between. The CDR3 consists of 13 residues. Germline CDR1 reads DFQATT; CDR2 reads SNEGSKA (reference sequence). CDR3 residues: CSVQRGQRNIQYF. CDR3 DNA: TGCAGTGTCCAACGGGGACAAAGGAACATTCAGTACTTC.

The table lists this clonotype with a count of one. CDR3 bases: TGCGCCAGCCGAAACCCAGGGGGTGGGTACACTGAAGCTTTCTTT. Residues: CASRNPGGGYTEAFF. The chain is built from TRBV5-1 and TRBJ1-1; 7 nucleotides align to TRBD1. Germline trimming cut 7 bases from V and 3 bases from J; bases unmatched to any gene: 12. The CDR3 covers 15 residues. Germline V gene sequence: CDR1 SGHRS, CDR2 YFSETQ.